This TCR beta chain was captured by sequencing in a study of shared clonotypes between healthy human individuals. Across the study: Researchers assigned three CD4 naive, three CD4 memory, two CD8 naive and one CD8 memory plate to each donor. Study-level points and caveats: The sharing of 4.5% to 6.5% of naive CD4 clonotypes was seen across a handful of donors. Rarefaction showed sorted-subset sequencing was incomplete despite large depth.

Naive CD8 isolation took CD45RO-negative cells positively selected for CCR7 and excluded terminally differentiated effector memory CD45RA+ cells. Donors were healthy HIV-negative adults without recently reported acute infections or vaccinations. CDR3 length: 11 residues. V was trimmed by 3 bases and J by 9 bases, leaving 6 bases between them. The germline gives CDR1 MNHEY, CDR2 SMNVEV (reference sequence). Assay: immunoSEQ multiplex PCR; the TCRdb copy retains only in-frame clones and omits some. This sample has hundreds of thousands of clones, with about 95% found just once. As regards this clone: Its antigen is not known.

This clonotype originated in a woman between 25 and 40 years old in good health. The material sequenced was naive CD8+ T cells sorted from blood. The rearrangement joins TRBV27 to TRBJ2-1; no reliable D call. CDR3 nucleotide sequence: TGTGCCAGCAGTTTTAATCTTGAGCAGTTCTTC. The encoded protein is CASSFNLEQFF.